This TCR beta chain is drawn from a study of Graves' ophthalmopathy and Graves' hyperthyroidism. The study, taken as a whole, reports: The model flagged ophthalmopathy progression at 65% to 71% sensitivity and 72% to 85% specificity.

In germline, CDR1 is DFQATT, CDR2 SNEGSKA (reference sequence). The CDR3 extends over 13 amino acids. Other autoimmune diseases, uncontrolled infections, pregnancy or lactation ruled patients out of participation. The diagnostic workup employed clinical symptoms, serum thyroxine, TRAb, thyroid ultrasound and orbital computed tomography. The starting material, 10 ml of fresh peripheral blood, provided the PBMCs. RNA transcripts yielded amplified TCR beta CDR3 regions. Investigators did first-round RT-PCR with HTBI primers, then second-round multiplex PCR. TCRdb re-called the multiplex PCR reads through MiXCR, storing one row per CDR3 protein. This sample has almost 750,000 distinct CDR3 sequences, with around 40% found just once. This clonotype showed up many times. Its antigen is still unknown.

Sequenced material: peripheral blood. The clonotype originates from an adult man with Graves' ophthalmopathy. J is TRBJ2-7 and V is TRBV20-1; D may be TRBD1 or TRBD2 (5 bases each). The CDR3 reads CSVAGGSGYEQYF. For the CDR3, the DNA is TGCAGCGTCGCTGGGGGATCTGGATACGAGCAGTACTTC.